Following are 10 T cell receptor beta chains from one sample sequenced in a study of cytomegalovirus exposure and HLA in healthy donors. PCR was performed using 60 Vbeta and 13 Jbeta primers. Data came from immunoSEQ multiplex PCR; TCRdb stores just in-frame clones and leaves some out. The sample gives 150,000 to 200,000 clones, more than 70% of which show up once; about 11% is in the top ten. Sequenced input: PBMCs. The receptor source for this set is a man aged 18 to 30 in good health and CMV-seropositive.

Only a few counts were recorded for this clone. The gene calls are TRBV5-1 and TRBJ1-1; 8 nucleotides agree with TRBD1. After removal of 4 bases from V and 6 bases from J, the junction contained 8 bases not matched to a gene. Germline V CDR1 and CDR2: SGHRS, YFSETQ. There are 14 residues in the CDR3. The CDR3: CASSLDRADAEAFF. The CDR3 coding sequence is TGCGCCAGCAGCCTGGACAGGGCGGACGCTGAAGCTTTCTTT. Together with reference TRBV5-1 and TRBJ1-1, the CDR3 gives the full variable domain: KAGVTQTPRYLIKTRGQQVTLSCSPISGHRSVSWYQQTPGQGLQFLFEYFSETQRNKGNFPGRFSGRQFSNSRSEMNVSTLELGDSALYLCASSLDRADAEAFFGQGTRLTVV.

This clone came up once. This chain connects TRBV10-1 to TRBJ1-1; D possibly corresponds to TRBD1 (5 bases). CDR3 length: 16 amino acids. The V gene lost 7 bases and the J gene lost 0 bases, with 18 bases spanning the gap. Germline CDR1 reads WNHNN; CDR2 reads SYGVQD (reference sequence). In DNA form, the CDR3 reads TGCGCCAGCACACTCCAGGGAACTTGTATGAACACTGAAGCTTTCTTT. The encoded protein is CASTLQGTCMNTEAFF.

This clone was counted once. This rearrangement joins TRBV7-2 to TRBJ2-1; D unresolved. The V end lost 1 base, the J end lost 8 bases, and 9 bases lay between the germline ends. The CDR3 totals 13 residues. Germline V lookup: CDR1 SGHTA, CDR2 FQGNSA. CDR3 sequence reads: CASSLGGRYEQFF. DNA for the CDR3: TGTGCCAGCAGCTTAGGAGGCCGGTATGAGCAGTTCTTC.

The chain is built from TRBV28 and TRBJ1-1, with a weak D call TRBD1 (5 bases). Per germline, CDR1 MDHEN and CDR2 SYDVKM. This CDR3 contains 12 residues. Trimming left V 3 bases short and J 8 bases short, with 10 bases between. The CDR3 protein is CASSFGRAEAFF. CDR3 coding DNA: TGTGCCAGCAGTTTTGGCAGGGCCGAAGCTTTCTTT.

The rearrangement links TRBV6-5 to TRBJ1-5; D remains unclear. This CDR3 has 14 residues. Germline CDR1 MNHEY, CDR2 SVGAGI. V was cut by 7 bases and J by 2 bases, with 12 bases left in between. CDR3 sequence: CASKRREGNQPQHF. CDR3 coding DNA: TGTGCCAGCAAAAGAAGGGAGGGCAATCAGCCCCAGCATTTT.

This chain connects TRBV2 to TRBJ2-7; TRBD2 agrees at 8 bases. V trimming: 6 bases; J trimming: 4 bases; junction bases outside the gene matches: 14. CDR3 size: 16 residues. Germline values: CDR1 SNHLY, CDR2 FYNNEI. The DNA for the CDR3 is TGTGCCAGCAGAGAACAGCGGGAGTACCCGGGATACGAGCAGTACTTC. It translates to CASREQREYPGYEQYF.

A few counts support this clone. CDR3 in amino acids: CASSFGAANTGELFF. CDR3 DNA: TGTGCCAGCAGCTTTGGGGCCGCAAACACCGGGGAGCTGTTTTTT. The gene calls are TRBV7-3 and TRBJ2-2; D is perhaps TRBD1 (5 bases). CDR3 length: 15 amino acids. CDR1 is SGHTA, CDR2 FQGTGA, per germline. V lost 3 bases and J 2 bases, leaving 10 bases between the germline ends.

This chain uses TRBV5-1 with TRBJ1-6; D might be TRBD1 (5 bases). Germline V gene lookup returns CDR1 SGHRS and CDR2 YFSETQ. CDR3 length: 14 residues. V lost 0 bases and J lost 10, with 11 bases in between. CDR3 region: CASSLAGRGSPLHF. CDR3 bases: TGCGCCAGCAGCTTGGCTGGAAGGGGATCACCCCTCCACTTT. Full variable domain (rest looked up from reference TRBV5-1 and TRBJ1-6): KAGVTQTPRYLIKTRGQQVTLSCSPISGHRSVSWYQQTPGQGLQFLFEYFSETQRNKGNFPGRFSGRQFSNSRSEMNVSTLELGDSALYLCASSLAGRGSPLHFGNGTRLTVT.

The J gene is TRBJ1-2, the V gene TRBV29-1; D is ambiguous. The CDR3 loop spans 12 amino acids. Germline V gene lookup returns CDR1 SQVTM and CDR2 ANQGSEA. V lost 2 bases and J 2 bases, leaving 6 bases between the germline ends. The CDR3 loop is CSVELRNYGYTF. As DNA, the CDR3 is TGCAGCGTTGAATTACGGAACTATGGCTACACCTTC.

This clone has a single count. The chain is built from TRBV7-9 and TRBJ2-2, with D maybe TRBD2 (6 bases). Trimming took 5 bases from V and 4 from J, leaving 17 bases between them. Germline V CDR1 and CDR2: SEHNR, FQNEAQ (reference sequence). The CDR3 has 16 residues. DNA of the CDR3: TGTGCCAGCAGCGCGCTCGGAGGGCCAGGCACCGGGGAGCTGTTTTTT. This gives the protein CASSALGGPGTGELFF.